The present entry profiles one T cell receptor beta chain with its context. Antigen unknown. Prepared libraries of TCR beta cDNA carried unique molecular identifiers. TCRdb ran MiXCR on the PCR reads and lists one entry per CDR3 protein. Counted here are roughly 670,000 distinct CDR3 sequences, approximately 59% occurring once; the ten biggest clones make up over 9%. This specimen comes from a study of post-analysis software for immune sequencing data. Study-level information: There were relapsing-remitting, secondary progressive and progressive-relapsing multiple sclerosis among the disease courses included. Study outcomes and limitations: Relative to controls, patients had five TRBV segments at higher frequency, with TRBV5-6, TRBV5-1 and TRBV20-1 among these. Relative to controls, patients with multiple sclerosis showed significantly lower normalized Chao1 diversity.

The germline V gene encodes CDR1 SGHTA and CDR2 FQGNSA. The CDR3 loop spans 14 amino acids. V lost 0 bases and J 6 bases, leaving 9 bases between the germline ends. Sequencing was performed on blood. The chain links TRBV7-2 to TRBJ2-1; D is ambiguous. The TCR sequence derives from a girl aged 2 to 9 with multiple sclerosis. As DNA, the CDR3 is TGTGCCAGCAGCTTAGCTCCGGGTCGCAATGAGCAGTTCTTC. Residues: CASSLAPGRNEQFF. Based on the CDR3 plus reference TRBV7-2 and TRBJ2-1, the full variable domain is GAGVSQSPSNKVTEKGKDVELRCDPISGHTALYWYRQSLGQGLEFLIYFQGNSAPDKSGLPSDRFSAERTGGSVSTLTIQRTQQEDSAVYLCASSLAPGRNEQFFGPGTRLTVL.